These T cell receptor beta chains were read from a single sample in a study of beta chain features in type 1 diabetes. Here immunoSEQ multiplex PCR was the method, and the copy in TCRdb shows in-frame clones only, minus some. This table holds a few hundred thousand clones, roughly an eighth found once. The sample was naive CD4+ T cells from blood. The source of these receptors is a man younger than 40 with type 1 diabetes. The CDR3 runs from the conserved cysteine through the conserved F or W.

v_call: TRBV9; cdr3_aa: CASSVVGQGYNEQFF
v_call: TRBV9; cdr3_aa: CASSTASGSYEQYF
v_call: TRBV25-1; cdr3_aa: CASSHEGNTEAFF
v_call: TRBV6-6; cdr3_aa: CASRETGGVAEAFF
v_call: TRBV18; cdr3_aa: CASSPLGREDEQYF
v_call: TRBV7-3; cdr3_aa: CASSLGVGQGVTGELFF
v_call: TRBV28; cdr3_aa: CASSGTGTAKGLSFQYF
v_call: TRBV30; cdr3_aa: CAWQDSNQPQHF
v_call: TRBV9; cdr3_aa: CASSVGGRADQPQHF
v_call: TRBV15; cdr3_aa: CATSRDFGGGERSEQYF
v_call: TRBV7-3; cdr3_aa: CASSPRTGGRAGELFF
v_call: TRBV7-9; cdr3_aa: CASSLNRQALGNTIYF
v_call: TRBV7-3; cdr3_aa: CASSSTPSEGTQYF
v_call: TRBV19; cdr3_aa: CASSTHPGQSETQYF
v_call: TRBV18; cdr3_aa: CASSPGGGFNTGELFF
v_call: TRBV18; cdr3_aa: CASSPYVGGQNQPQHF
v_call: TRBV7-2; cdr3_aa: CASSSTTGRGQPQHF
v_call: TRBV28; cdr3_aa: CASSQYTGELFF
v_call: TRBV27; cdr3_aa: CASRPTPVGTGWQFF
v_call: TRBV27; cdr3_aa: CASSSLAGGREKLFF
v_call: TRBV7-2; cdr3_aa: CASSLDSSTDTQYF
v_call: TRBV28; cdr3_aa: CASSLYRGLRPQHF
v_call: TRBV5-1; cdr3_aa: CASSLLSTGDYEQYF
v_call: TRBV10-3; cdr3_aa: CAISELVKQFF
v_call: TRBV4-1; cdr3_aa: CASSPVTGLDSYEQYF
v_call: TRBV5-6; cdr3_aa: CASSTDTNTEAFF
v_call: TRBV23-1; cdr3_aa: CASSHVPEMGNQPQHF
v_call: TRBV21-1; cdr3_aa: CASSKVPRGVHYEQYF
v_call: TRBV5-1; cdr3_aa: CASRGQMNTEAFF
v_call: TRBV18; cdr3_aa: CASSDSQNTEAFF
v_call: TRBV28; cdr3_aa: CASSPADRVSGNTIYF
v_call: TRBV5-1; cdr3_aa: CASSLGDMSYEQYF
v_call: TRBV7-9; cdr3_aa: CASSLEASADGYTF
v_call: TRBV4-3; cdr3_aa: CASSQDVGTEAFF
v_call: TRBV18; cdr3_aa: CASSPPAGVPGEQYF
v_call: TRBV28; cdr3_aa: CASSLQGAGVKDTQYF
v_call: TRBV5-6; cdr3_aa: CASSHLGRPQHF
v_call: TRBV11-2; cdr3_aa: CASSPGQGATTEAFF
v_call: TRBV28; cdr3_aa: CASSSRGRANGEQYF
v_call: TRBV5-1; cdr3_aa: CASSPYLATANEQFF
v_call: TRBV30; cdr3_aa: CAWSMGGPYEQYF
v_call: TRBV4-3; cdr3_aa: CASSQKLAGGREQYF
v_call: TRBV6-6; cdr3_aa: CANALRQGRDQPQHF
v_call: TRBV19; cdr3_aa: CASSILAADTQYF
v_call: TRBV2; cdr3_aa: CASRRESSYNEQFF
v_call: TRBV4-2; cdr3_aa: CASSPVRDTEQYF
v_call: TRBV11-2; cdr3_aa: CASSPPGHYNEQFF
v_call: TRBV18; cdr3_aa: CASSPGQGNTGELFF
v_call: TRBV7-8; cdr3_aa: CASSLAGVLYEQYF
v_call: TRBV5-4; cdr3_aa: CASSLAASGNTGELFF
v_call: TRBV6-5; cdr3_aa: CASSRRTGGNEQYF
v_call: TRBV4-2; cdr3_aa: CASSQESYSNQPQHF
v_call: TRBV5-1; cdr3_aa: CASSLDGQPSYNEQFF
v_call: TRBV13; cdr3_aa: CASSLGTRDRGEQYF
v_call: TRBV11-2; cdr3_aa: CASSPTSGRARGEQFF